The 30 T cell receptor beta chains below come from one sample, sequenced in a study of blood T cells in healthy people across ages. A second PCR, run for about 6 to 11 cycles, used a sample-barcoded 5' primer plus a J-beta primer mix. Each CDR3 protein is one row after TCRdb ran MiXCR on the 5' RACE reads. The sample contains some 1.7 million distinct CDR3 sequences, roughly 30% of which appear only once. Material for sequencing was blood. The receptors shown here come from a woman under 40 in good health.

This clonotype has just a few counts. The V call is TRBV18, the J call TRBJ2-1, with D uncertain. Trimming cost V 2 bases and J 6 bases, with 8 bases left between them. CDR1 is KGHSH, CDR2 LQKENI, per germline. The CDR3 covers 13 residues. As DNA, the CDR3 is TGTGCCAGCTCACCAACCGGCCCCAATGAGCAGTTCTTC. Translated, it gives CASSPTGPNEQFF.

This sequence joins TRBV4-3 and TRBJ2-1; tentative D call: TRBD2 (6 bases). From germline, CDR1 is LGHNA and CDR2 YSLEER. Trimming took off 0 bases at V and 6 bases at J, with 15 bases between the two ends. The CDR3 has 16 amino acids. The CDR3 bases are TGCGCCAGCAGCCAAGAAAGCATTAGCGGCCTCAATGAGCAGTTCTTC. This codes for CASSQESISGLNEQFF.

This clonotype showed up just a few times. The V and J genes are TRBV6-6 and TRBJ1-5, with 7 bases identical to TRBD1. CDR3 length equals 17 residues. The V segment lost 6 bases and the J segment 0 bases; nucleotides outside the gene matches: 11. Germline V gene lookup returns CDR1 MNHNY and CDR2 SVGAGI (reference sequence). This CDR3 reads CASSAGQIHISNQPQHF. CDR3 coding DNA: TGTGCCAGCAGCGCGGGACAGATCCACATTAGCAATCAGCCCCAGCATTTT.

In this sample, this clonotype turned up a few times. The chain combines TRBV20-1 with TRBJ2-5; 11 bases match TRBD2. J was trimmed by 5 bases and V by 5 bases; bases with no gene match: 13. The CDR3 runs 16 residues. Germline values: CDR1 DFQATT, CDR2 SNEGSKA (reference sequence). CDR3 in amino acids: CSAGSGSGGAKETQYF. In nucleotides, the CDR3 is TGCAGTGCTGGGAGTGGTAGCGGGGGGGCGAAGGAGACCCAGTACTTC.

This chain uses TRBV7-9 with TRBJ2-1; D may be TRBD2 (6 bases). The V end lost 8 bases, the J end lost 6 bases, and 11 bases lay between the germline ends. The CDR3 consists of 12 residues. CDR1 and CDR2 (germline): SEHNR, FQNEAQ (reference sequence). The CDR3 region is CASGAGFNEQFF. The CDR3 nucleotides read TGTGCCAGCGGGGCGGGGTTCAATGAGCAGTTCTTC.

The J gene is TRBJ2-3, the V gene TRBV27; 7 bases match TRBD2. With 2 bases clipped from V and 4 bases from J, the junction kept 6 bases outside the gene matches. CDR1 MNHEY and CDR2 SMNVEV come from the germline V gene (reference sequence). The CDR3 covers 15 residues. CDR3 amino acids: CASSLRGLGPDTQYF. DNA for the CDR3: TGTGCCAGCAGTTTACGCGGACTAGGGCCAGATACGCAGTATTTT.

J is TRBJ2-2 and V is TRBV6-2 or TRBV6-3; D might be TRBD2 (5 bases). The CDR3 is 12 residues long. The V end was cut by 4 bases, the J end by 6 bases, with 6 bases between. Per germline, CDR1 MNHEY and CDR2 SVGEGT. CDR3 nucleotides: TGTGCCAGCAGTTGGGAGCCCGGGGAGCTGTTTTTT. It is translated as CASSWEPGELFF.

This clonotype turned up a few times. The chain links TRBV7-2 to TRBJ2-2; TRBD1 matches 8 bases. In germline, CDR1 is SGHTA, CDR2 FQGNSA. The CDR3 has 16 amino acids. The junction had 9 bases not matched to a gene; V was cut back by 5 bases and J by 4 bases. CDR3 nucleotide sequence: TGTGCCAGCAGCGCGCGGACAGGGACGGCCACCGGGGAGCTGTTTTTT. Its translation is CASSARTGTATGELFF.

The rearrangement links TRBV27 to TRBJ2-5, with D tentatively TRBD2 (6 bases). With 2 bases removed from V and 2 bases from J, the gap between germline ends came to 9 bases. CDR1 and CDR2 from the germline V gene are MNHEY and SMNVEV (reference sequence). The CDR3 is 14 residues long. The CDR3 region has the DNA TGTGCCAGCAGTTTACATGGGAGGCAAGAGACCCAGTACTTC. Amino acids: CASSLHGRQETQYF.

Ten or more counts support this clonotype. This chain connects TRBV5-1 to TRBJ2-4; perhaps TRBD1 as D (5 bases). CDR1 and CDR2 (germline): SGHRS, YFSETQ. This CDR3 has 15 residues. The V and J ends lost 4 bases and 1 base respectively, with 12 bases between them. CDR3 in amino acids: CASSQGSGAKNIQYF. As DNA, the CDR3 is TGCGCCAGCAGCCAGGGTAGTGGGGCCAAAAACATTCAGTACTTC. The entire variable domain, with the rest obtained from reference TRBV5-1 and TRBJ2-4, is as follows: KAGVTQTPRYLIKTRGQQVTLSCSPISGHRSVSWYQQTPGQGLQFLFEYFSETQRNKGNFPGRFSGRQFSNSRSEMNVSTLELGDSALYLCASSQGSGAKNIQYFGAGTRLSVL.

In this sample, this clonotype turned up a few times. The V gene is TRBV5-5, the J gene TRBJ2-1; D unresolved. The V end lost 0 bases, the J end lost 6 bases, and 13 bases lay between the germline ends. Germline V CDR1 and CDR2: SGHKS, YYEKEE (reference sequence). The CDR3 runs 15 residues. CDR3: CASSLASPGSNEQFF. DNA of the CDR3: TGTGCCAGCAGCTTGGCCTCGCCCGGGTCCAATGAGCAGTTCTTC. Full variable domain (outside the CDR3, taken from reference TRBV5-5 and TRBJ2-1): DAGVTQSPTHLIKTRGQQVTLRCSPISGHKSVSWYQQVLGQGPQFIFQYYEKEERGRGNFPDRFSARQFPNYSSELNVNALLLGDSALYLCASSLASPGSNEQFFGPGTRLTVL.

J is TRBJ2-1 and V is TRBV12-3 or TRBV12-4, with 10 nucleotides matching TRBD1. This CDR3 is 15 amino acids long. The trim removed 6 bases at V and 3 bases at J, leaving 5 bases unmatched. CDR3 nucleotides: TGTGCCAGCAGATCCGGGACAGGGGACTACAATGAGCAGTTCTTC. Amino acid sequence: CASRSGTGDYNEQFF.

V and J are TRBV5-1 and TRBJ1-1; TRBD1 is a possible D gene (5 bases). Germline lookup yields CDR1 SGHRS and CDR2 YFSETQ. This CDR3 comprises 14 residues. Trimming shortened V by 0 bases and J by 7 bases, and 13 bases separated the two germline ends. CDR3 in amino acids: CASSLAATVSEAFF. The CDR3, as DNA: TGCGCCAGCAGCTTGGCCGCGACAGTTAGTGAAGCTTTCTTT. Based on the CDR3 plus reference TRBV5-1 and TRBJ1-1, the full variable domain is KAGVTQTPRYLIKTRGQQVTLSCSPISGHRSVSWYQQTPGQGLQFLFEYFSETQRNKGNFPGRFSGRQFSNSRSEMNVSTLELGDSALYLCASSLAATVSEAFFGQGTRLTVV.

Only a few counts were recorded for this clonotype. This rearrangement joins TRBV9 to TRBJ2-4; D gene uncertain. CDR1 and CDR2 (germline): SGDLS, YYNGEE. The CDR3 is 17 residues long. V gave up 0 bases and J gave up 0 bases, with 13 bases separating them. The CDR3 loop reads CASSVAGSGPAKNIQYF. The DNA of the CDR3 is TGTGCCAGCAGCGTAGCTGGCAGTGGGCCAGCCAAAAACATTCAGTACTTC. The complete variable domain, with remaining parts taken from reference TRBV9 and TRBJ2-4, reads DSGVTQTPKHLITATGQRVTLRCSPRSGDLSVYWYQQSLDQGLQFLIQYYNGEERAKGNILERFSAQQFPDLHSELNLSSLELGDSALYFCASSVAGSGPAKNIQYFGAGTRLSVL.

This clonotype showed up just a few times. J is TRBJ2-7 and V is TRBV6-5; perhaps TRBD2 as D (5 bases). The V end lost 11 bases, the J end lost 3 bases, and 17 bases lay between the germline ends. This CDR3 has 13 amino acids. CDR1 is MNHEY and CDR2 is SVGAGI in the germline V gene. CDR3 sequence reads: CAGLARVLYEQYF. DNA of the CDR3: TGTGCCGGTTTAGCGAGGGTCCTCTACGAGCAGTACTTC.

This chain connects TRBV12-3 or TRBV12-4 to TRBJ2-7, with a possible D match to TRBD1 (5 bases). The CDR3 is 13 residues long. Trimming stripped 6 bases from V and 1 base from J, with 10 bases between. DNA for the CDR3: TGTGCCAGCAGAAATGGGGCATCCTACGAGCAGTACTTC. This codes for CASRNGASYEQYF.

CDR3 nucleotides: TGCAGTGCTGAACGAGCGGCTAACTACAATGAGCAGTTCTTC. Amino acid sequence: CSAERAANYNEQFF. The chain has TRBV20-1 and TRBJ2-1; possible D gene TRBD2, 5 bases. From germline, CDR1 is DFQATT and CDR2 SNEGSKA (reference sequence). The V and J ends lost 5 bases and 3 bases respectively, with 14 bases between them. The CDR3 is 14 amino acids.

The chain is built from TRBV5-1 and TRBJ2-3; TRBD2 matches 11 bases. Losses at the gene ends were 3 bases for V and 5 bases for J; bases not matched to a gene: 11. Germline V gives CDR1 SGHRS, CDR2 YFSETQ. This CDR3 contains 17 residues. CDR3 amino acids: CASSSGLAASWKDTQYF. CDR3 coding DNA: TGCGCCAGCAGCTCGGGACTAGCGGCCTCATGGAAAGATACGCAGTATTTT.

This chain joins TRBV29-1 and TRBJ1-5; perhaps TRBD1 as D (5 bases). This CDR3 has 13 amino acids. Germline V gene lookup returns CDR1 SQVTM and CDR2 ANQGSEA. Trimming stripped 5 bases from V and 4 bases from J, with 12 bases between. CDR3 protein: CSVQGPGNQPQHF. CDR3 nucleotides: TGCAGCGTTCAGGGACCAGGTAATCAGCCCCAGCATTTT.

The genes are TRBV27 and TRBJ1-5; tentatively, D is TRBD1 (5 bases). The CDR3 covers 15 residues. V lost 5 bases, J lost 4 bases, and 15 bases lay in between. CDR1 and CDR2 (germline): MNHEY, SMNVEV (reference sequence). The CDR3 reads CASSPRMGGNQPQHF. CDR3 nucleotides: TGTGCCAGCAGTCCCCGGATGGGGGGGAATCAGCCCCAGCATTTT.

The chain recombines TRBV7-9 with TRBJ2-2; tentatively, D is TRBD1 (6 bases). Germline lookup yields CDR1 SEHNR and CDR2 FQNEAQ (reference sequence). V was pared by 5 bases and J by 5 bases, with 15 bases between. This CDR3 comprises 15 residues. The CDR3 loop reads CASSIQGPATGELFF. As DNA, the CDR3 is TGTGCCAGCAGCATCCAGGGGCCCGCAACCGGGGAGCTGTTTTTT.

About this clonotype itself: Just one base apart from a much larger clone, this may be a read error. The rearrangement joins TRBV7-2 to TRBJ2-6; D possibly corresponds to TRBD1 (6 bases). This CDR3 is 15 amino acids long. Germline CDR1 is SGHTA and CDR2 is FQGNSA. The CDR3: CASSRQESGANVRTF. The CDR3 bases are TGTGCCAGCAGCCGACAGGAATCTGGGGCCAACGTCCGGACTTTC. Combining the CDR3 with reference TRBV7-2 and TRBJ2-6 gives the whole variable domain GAGVSQSPSNKVTEKGKDVELRCDPISGHTALYWYRQSLGQGLEFLIYFQGNSAPDKSGLPSDRFSAERTGGSVSTLTIQRTQQEDSAVYLCASSRQESGANVRTFGAGSRLTVL.

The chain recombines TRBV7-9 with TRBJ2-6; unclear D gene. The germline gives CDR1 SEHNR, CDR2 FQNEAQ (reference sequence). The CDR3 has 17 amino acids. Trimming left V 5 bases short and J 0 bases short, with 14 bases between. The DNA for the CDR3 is TGTGCCAGCAGCGCCGTCGCCGGCAGCTCTGGGGCCAACGTCCTGACTTTC. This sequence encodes CASSAVAGSSGANVLTF.

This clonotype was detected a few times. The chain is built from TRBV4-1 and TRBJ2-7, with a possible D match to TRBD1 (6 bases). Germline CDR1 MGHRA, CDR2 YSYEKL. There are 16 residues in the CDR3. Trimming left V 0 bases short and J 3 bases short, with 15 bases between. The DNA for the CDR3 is TGCGCCAGCAGCCAAGATGCTCAGGGGTCCTTCTACGAGCAGTACTTC. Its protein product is CASSQDAQGSFYEQYF.

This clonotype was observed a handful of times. This CDR3 reads CASSLTELNTEAFF. The CDR3 coding sequence is TGTGCCAGCAGCTTGACCGAGTTGAACACTGAAGCTTTCTTT. The genes are TRBV7-9 and TRBJ1-1, with D unclear. CDR3 length: 14 residues. Per the germline V gene, CDR1 is SEHNR and CDR2 is FQNEAQ (reference sequence). The V end was cut by 3 bases, the J end by 0 bases, with 8 bases between.

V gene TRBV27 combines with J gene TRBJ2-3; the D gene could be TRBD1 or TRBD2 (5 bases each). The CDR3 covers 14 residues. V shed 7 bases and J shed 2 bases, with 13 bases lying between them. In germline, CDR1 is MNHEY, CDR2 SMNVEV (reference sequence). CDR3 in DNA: TGTGCCAGCATGTTCCGGGGACCCACAGATACGCAGTATTTT. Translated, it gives CASMFRGPTDTQYF.

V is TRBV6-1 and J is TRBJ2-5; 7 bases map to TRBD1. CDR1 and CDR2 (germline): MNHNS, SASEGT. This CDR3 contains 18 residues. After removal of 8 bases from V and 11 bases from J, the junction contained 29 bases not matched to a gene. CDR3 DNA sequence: TGTGCCAGCGGTAAAAGGGGGTTCAGGGGGAGCGCCTACAATGAGCAGTACTTC. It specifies CASGKRGFRGSAYNEQYF.

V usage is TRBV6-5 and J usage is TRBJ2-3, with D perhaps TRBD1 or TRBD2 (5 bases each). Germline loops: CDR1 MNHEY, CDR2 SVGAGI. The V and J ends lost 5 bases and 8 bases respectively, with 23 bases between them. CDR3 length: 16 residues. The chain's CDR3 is CASSPPGTHLRGTQYF. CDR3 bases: TGTGCCAGCAGTCCCCCAGGGACCCACCTGAGGGGTACGCAGTATTTT.

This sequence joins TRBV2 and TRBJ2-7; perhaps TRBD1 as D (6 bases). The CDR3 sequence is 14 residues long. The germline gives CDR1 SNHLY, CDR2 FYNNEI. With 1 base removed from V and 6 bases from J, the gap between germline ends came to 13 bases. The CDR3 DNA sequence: TGTGCCAGCAGTGAAGAGGTTAGGGACATCGAGCAGTACTTC. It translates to CASSEEVRDIEQYF.

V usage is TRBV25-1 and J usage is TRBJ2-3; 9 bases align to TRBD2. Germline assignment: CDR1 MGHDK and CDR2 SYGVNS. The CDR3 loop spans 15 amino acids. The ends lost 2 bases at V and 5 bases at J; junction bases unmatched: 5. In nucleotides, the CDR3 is TGTGCCAGCAGTGAAGGACTAGCGAGTCGAGATACGCAGTATTTT. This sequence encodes CASSEGLASRDTQYF. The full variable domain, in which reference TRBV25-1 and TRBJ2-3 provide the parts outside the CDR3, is EADIYQTPRYLVIGTGKKITLECSQTMGHDKMYWYQQDPGMELHLIHYSYGVNSTEKGDLSSESTVSRIRTEHFPLTLESARPSHTSQYLCASSEGLASRDTQYFGPGTRLTVL.